The present entry profiles one T cell receptor (beta chain) with its context. The antigen is unknown. Use of 60 Vbeta and 13 Jbeta primers characterized the PCR. Sequencing was performed with immunoSEQ multiplex PCR; in TCRdb, only in-frame clones are kept and a portion is missing. The profile shows under 250,000 clones, roughly 85% of them singletons. The data derive from a study of cytomegalovirus exposure and HLA in healthy donors. Study in general: Counted in an early data release were approximately 80 million unique TCRs from HLA-typed donors. Study findings and constraints: Upon later analysis, HLA-associated TCR beta chains proved more clonally expanded than other, equally common chains. Among the sequence variants, a highly shared cluster was likely an artifact of sequencing.

Germline V CDR1 and CDR2: MNHEY, SMNVEV (reference sequence). This CDR3 region has 15 residues. The V segment lost 2 bases and the J segment 8 bases; nucleotides outside the gene matches: 5. The V and J genes are TRBV27 and TRBJ1-6; 8 bases are a match to TRBD1. Sequenced input: PBMCs. The receptor's source is a woman younger than 45 in good health and CMV-seropositive. The CDR3 sequence: CASSLGDRRDSPLHF. The CDR3 DNA is TGTGCCAGCAGTTTAGGGGACAGGAGGGATTCACCCCTCCACTTT.